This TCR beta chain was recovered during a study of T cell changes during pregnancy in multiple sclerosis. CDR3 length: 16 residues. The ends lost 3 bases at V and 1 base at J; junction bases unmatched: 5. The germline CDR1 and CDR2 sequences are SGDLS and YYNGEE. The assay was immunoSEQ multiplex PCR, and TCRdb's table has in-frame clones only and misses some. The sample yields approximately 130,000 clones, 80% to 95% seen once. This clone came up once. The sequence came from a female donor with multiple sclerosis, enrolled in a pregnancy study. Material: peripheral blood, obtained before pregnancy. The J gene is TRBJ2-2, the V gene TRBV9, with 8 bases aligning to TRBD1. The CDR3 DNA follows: TGTGCCAGCAGCGACCCCGGGACAGGGAACACCGGGGAGCTGTTTTTT. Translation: CASSDPGTGNTGELFF.